This TCR beta chain was obtained from a study of blood T cells in healthy people across ages. Germline CDR1 and CDR2: DFQATT and SNEGSKA (reference sequence). V was clipped by 6 bases and J by 5 bases, with 19 bases between them. The CDR3 spans 14 residues. A second 7 to 11 cycle PCR used barcoded and J-beta primers. From the 5' RACE reads, TCRdb called clonotypes with MiXCR, one entry per CDR3 protein. The sample consists of fewer than 900,000 distinct CDR3 sequences, 45% to 50% of them appearing once. Material for sequencing was blood. The V and J genes are TRBV20-1 and TRBJ2-5, with no clear D. This receptor was obtained from a woman aged 60-75 years in good health. The CDR3 reads CSATQRFLMETQYF. The CDR3 DNA reads TGCAGTGCAACCCAGAGGTTCCTAATGGAGACCCAGTACTTC.